This T cell receptor beta chain was retrieved from a study of shared clonotypes between healthy human individuals. Germline CDR1 reads LNHDA; CDR2 reads SQIVND (reference sequence). Trimming at V came to 6 bases and at J to 3 bases, leaving 11 bases not matched to a gene. The CDR3 sequence is 16 residues long. Produced via immunoSEQ multiplex PCR; TCRdb's table is partial and in-frame only. The sample consists of approximately 720,000 clones, around 72% of them appearing once. Subsets obtained from CD4+ cells comprised CD45RA+ naive and CD45RA-negative memory cells. The V and J genes are TRBV19 and TRBJ2-3; 8 bases map to TRBD2. The specimen sequenced was memory CD4+ T cells sorted from blood. The subset: CD45RA-negative fraction. The sequence came from a woman aged 30 to 39 in good health. DNA for the CDR3: TGTGCCAGTAGGCCCCAAAGCGGGAGAGGGACAGATACGCAGTATTTT. It translates to CASRPQSGRGTDTQYF.